Following are 10 T cell receptor beta chains from one sample sequenced in a study of molecular identifiers for immune sequencing clone quantification. TCRdb redid the calling of the PCR reads with MiXCR, one entry per CDR3 protein. The sample records 90,000 or so distinct CDR3 sequences, approximately 25% being singletons. Sequences were obtained from naive CD8+ T cells from blood, with Jurkat cell RNA spiked in. Subset noted: FACS-sorted CD8+CD4-CCR7+CD45RA+ naive T cells. All receptors derive from a human donor in good health. Some libraries in this study had Jurkat cell RNA spiked in.

In this sample, this clonotype turned up once. A much larger clone sits a single nucleotide away, making a read error possible. The chain is built from TRBV25-1 and TRBJ2-1, with 11 bases aligning to TRBD2. The assigned J gene may be wrong: the sequence end matches TRBJ2-7 better. Germline CDR1 reads MGHDK; CDR2 reads SYGVNS. The length of the CDR3 is 17 residues. CDR3 in amino acids: CASSWDSGRAFDNEQYF. CDR3 coding DNA: TGTGCCAGCAGTTGGGATAGCGGGAGGGCCTTTGACAATGAGCAGTACTTC.

This clonotype has only a few counts. J is TRBJ2-1 and V is TRBV7-3; D unclear. Per the germline V gene, CDR1 is SGHTA and CDR2 is FQGTGA. This CDR3 spans 15 amino acids. Trimming shortened V by 2 bases and J by 0 bases, and 8 bases separated the two germline ends. CDR3 nucleotides: TGTGCCAGCAGCTTACAACTAAGCTCCTACAATGAGCAGTTCTTC. It codes for CASSLQLSSYNEQFF.

This clonotype was seen a few times. This may come from a read error, since a much larger clone is one base off. The rearrangement joins TRBV29-1 to TRBJ2-2; TRBD1 might be the D (5 bases). Trimming pared 4 bases from V and 3 bases from J, leaving 12 bases between. Germline CDR1 and CDR2: SQVTM and ANQGSEA. This CDR3 spans 14 amino acids. The CDR3 region has the DNA TGCAGCGTTGCCCTCAGGGATGACACCGGGGAGCTGTTTTTT. Its translation is CSVALRDDTGELFF.

About this clonotype: This may be a read error, as it is one base from a much larger clone. The chain is built from TRBV27 and TRBJ2-3; D is possibly TRBD1 or TRBD2 (5 bases each). The CDR3 spans 14 residues. Germline V gene data show CDR1 as MNHEY and CDR2 as SMNVEV (reference sequence). CDR3 DNA: TGTGCCGGCAGTTTATTGGGGGTTTCAGATACGCAGTATTTT. Its protein is CAGSLLGVSDTQYF.

This clonotype was found many times. This rearrangement joins TRBV19 to TRBJ1-5, with 8 positions matching TRBD1. The junction had 7 bases not matched to a gene; V was cut back by 8 bases and J by 1 base. CDR3 length: 15 residues. Germline CDR1 is LNHDA and CDR2 is SQIVND (reference sequence). The CDR3 reads CASAAGGRSNQPQHF. The CDR3 DNA reads as TGTGCCAGTGCGGCAGGGGGCAGGAGCAATCAGCCCCAGCATTTT.

This clonotype was counted at least ten times. V and J are TRBV7-2 and TRBJ2-3; D could derive from TRBD1 or TRBD2 (5 bases each). The CDR3 has 15 residues. From germline, CDR1 is SGHTA and CDR2 FQGNSA. Trimming left V 4 bases short and J 6 bases short, with 17 bases between. The CDR3 nucleotides are TGTGCCAGCAGCTATCGACAGACTACTGGCGATACGCAGTATTTT. Its translation is CASSYRQTTGDTQYF.

The genes are TRBV4-3 and TRBJ2-7; 10 bases are a match to TRBD1. CDR3 length equals 16 residues. V lost 3 bases, J lost 2 bases, and 7 bases stayed unmatched. Germline assignment: CDR1 LGHNA and CDR2 YSLEER. In DNA form, the CDR3 reads TGCGCCAGCAGCCAGAGTTCCGGGACAGGGGCCTACGAGCAGTACTTC. Its protein product is CASSQSSGTGAYEQYF.

The rearrangement links TRBV7-9 to TRBJ2-7; a weak D match, TRBD1 (6 bases). V was trimmed by 5 bases and J by 5 bases, leaving 13 bases between them. The germline gives CDR1 SEHNR, CDR2 FQNEAQ (reference sequence). This CDR3 is 13 amino acids long. DNA for the CDR3: TGTGCCAGCAGCAACTACAGGGTACACGAGCAGTACTTC. As protein: CASSNYRVHEQYF.

This clonotype was found many times. This chain joins TRBV13 and TRBJ2-1, with TRBD2 matching 11 bases. The junction had 1 base not matched to a gene; V was cut back by 1 base and J by 5 bases. The CDR3 contains 15 residues. Germline V gene data show CDR1 as PRHDT and CDR2 as FYEKMQ (reference sequence). CDR3 sequence (DNA): TGTGCCAGCAGCTTAGCACTAGCGGGGGACAATGAGCAGTTCTTC. Protein: CASSLALAGDNEQFF.

The V and J genes are TRBV6-2 or TRBV6-3 and TRBJ2-1; D is uncertain. CDR3 length: 12 amino acids. Germline V lookup: CDR1 MNHEY, CDR2 SVGEGT. V was pared by 4 bases and J by 6 bases, with 7 bases between. The CDR3 region is CASSFGPNEQFF. CDR3 DNA: TGTGCCAGCAGTTTCGGGCCCAATGAGCAGTTCTTC.